The clone carrying this T cell receptor beta chain has just a few counts. The CDR3 is made up of 14 amino acids. The germline V gene has CDR1 SNHLY and CDR2 FYNNEI. V was clipped by 8 bases and J by 3 bases; unmatched bases: 5. The data were obtained in a study of OX40 agonist ivuxolimab in advanced cancers. Study-wide context: From roughly 20 to 85 years was the age range, with a mean of roughly 64 years, and approximately 84% were male. Two cutaneous melanoma patients and one hepatocellular carcinoma patient, three in all, had partial responses.

Assay: immunoSEQ multiplex PCR; the TCRdb copy retains only in-frame clones and omits some. The sample has tens of thousands of clones, around four fifths seen once. The origin of this receptor is an adult with an advanced solid tumor such as melanoma, head and neck, liver or kidney cancer. The sample was CD4+ or CD8+ T cells sorted from blood, taken in a trial of the OX40 agonist ivuxolimab. The chain uses TRBV2 and TRBJ1-5, with TRBD1 matching over 9 bases. CDR3: CASRDRVYNQPQHF. The CDR3 DNA sequence: TGTGCCAGCCGGGACAGGGTATACAATCAGCCCCAGCATTTT.